Listed here are 18 T cell receptor beta chains from one sample, sequenced in a study of blood T cell repertoires in COVID-19. The repertoire was sequenced with immunoSEQ multiplex PCR; TCRdb's copy has only in-frame clones and lacks some. The repertoire holds about 220,000 clones, with about 86% as singletons. Sequenced sample: PBMCs or T cells enriched from blood (not recorded which). The source is a woman between 50 and 59 years old with acute COVID-19.

This clone was seen once. The chain employs TRBV27 and TRBJ2-7; D possibly corresponds to TRBD2 (6 bases). V was shortened by 5 bases and J by 3 bases, with 17 bases between the two germline ends. Germline CDR1 is MNHEY and CDR2 is SMNVEV (reference sequence). The CDR3 has 15 amino acids. CDR3 coding DNA: TGTGCCAGCAGTCTCGGGGGTATTCCCTTCTACGAGCAGTACTTC. Translating it yields CASSLGGIPFYEQYF.

Here the CDR3 DNA reads TGTGCCAGCAGTCCCGGGAGGGGAACTTGGAGCTCCTACGAGCAGTACTTC. This translates into CASSPGRGTWSSYEQYF. The genes are TRBV27 and TRBJ2-7; 8 bases are shared with TRBD2. V trimming: 5 bases; J trimming: 0 bases; junction bases outside the gene matches: 12. Germline loops: CDR1 MNHEY, CDR2 SMNVEV (reference sequence). This CDR3 spans 17 amino acids.

Of note for this clone: In the same sample, other DNA sequences code for this CDR3. The V gene is TRBV18, the J gene TRBJ1-1, with a possible D match to TRBD1 (5 bases). This CDR3 has 13 residues. Trimming shortened V by 6 bases and J by 1 base, and 9 bases separated the two germline ends. The germline V gene encodes CDR1 KGHSH and CDR2 LQKENI. The CDR3 spells CASSPTGNTEAFF. The CDR3 DNA sequence: TGTGCCAGCTCCCCAACAGGGAACACTGAAGCTTTCTTT.

This chain uses TRBV28 with TRBJ1-1; TRBD1 matches 8 bases. Germline V lookup: CDR1 MDHEN, CDR2 SYDVKM. There are 15 residues in the CDR3. The junction had 8 bases not matched to a gene; V was cut back by 3 bases and J by 5 bases. CDR3 sequence (DNA): TGTGCCAGCAGTTTCTTGGCAGGGGGCAGGACTGAAGCTTTCTTT. Translated, it gives CASSFLAGGRTEAFF.

The CDR3: CASSPRGREVTGELFF. CDR3 bases: TGTGCCAGCAGCCCTAGGGGCAGGGAGGTCACCGGGGAGCTGTTTTTT. The gene calls are TRBV7-9 and TRBJ2-2; tentatively, D is TRBD2 (6 bases). CDR3 length: 16 residues. Looked up from germline, CDR1 is SEHNR and CDR2 is FQNEAQ (reference sequence). V lost 5 bases to trimming and J lost 4 bases, with 17 bases between them. Supplemented by reference TRBV7-9 and TRBJ2-2, the full variable domain reads DTGVSQNPRHKITKRGQNVTFRCDPISEHNRLYWYRQTLGQGPEFLTYFQNEAQLEKSRLLSDRFSAERPKGSFSTLEIQRTEQGDSAMYLCASSPRGREVTGELFFGEGSRLTVL.

The CDR3 is CASSLMSGGTYEQYF. The DNA for the CDR3 is TGTGCCAGCAGTTTAATGAGCGGAGGGACCTACGAGCAGTACTTC. This chain connects TRBV28 to TRBJ2-7, with a tentative D call TRBD2 (6 bases). The CDR3 consists of 15 residues. The germline CDR1 and CDR2 sequences are MDHEN and SYDVKM. V lost 2 bases and J lost 2, with 13 bases in between.

CDR3 bases: TGTGCCAGCAGCACCGGACAGGGGGCAGGAGCAGCTAATGAAAAACTGTTTTTT. Translating gives CASSTGQGAGAANEKLFF. The rearrangement joins TRBV5-8 to TRBJ1-4; TRBD1 matches at 11 bases. From germline, CDR1 is SGHTS and CDR2 YDEGEE. The CDR3 is made up of 18 amino acids. V gave up 4 bases and J gave up 3 bases; unmatched junction bases: 11.

This sequence joins TRBV7-2 and TRBJ2-7; 10 bases are a match to TRBD2. CDR3 size: 15 residues. V lost 4 bases and J lost 1; bases outside the gene matches: 4. Germline V gives CDR1 SGHTA, CDR2 FQGNSA. CDR3 sequence (DNA): TGTGCCAGCAGCTACGGACTAGCGGAGTCCTACGAGCAGTACTTC. It is translated as CASSYGLAESYEQYF. Filled out from reference TRBV7-2 and TRBJ2-7, the complete variable domain reads GAGVSQSPSNKVTEKGKDVELRCDPISGHTALYWYRQSLGQGLEFLIYFQGNSAPDKSGLPSDRFSAERTGGSVSTLTIQRTQQEDSAVYLCASSYGLAESYEQYFGPGTRLTVT.

The V and J genes are TRBV24-1 and TRBJ1-4; D gene uncertain. CDR1 is KGHDR, CDR2 SFDVKD, per germline. This CDR3 region has 17 residues. Deletions cut 4 bases from V and 2 bases from J, with 16 bases between. CDR3 nucleotides: TGTGCCACCAGTGACATTGGGTTCGGAGTTACTAATGAAAAACTGTTTTTT. This encodes CATSDIGFGVTNEKLFF.

V is TRBV20-1 and J is TRBJ1-2, with D possibly matching TRBD1 (6 bases). Per germline, CDR1 DFQATT and CDR2 SNEGSKA (reference sequence). Between the trimmed V and J ends, which lost 3 bases and 4 bases, there was a span of 15 bases. CDR3 length: 14 amino acids. The CDR3 sequence: CSASVSGTSYGYTF. CDR3 coding DNA: TGCAGTGCTAGTGTCTCCGGGACAAGCTATGGCTACACCTTC.

The chain couples TRBV28 to TRBJ1-2; possibly TRBD1 for D (6 bases). CDR1 and CDR2 (germline): MDHEN, SYDVKM. The CDR3 is 17 amino acids. V was clipped by 5 bases and J by 7 bases, with 26 bases between them. CDR3 region: CASSTIRDTLSAGGYTF. DNA for the CDR3: TGTGCCAGCAGTACTATCCGGGACACTCTAAGTGCGGGTGGCTACACCTTC.

This chain joins TRBV30 and TRBJ2-7; 11 positions agree with TRBD1. Germline V gene lookup returns CDR1 GTSNPN and CDR2 SVGIG (reference sequence). The J segment lost 6 bases and the V segment lost 2 bases, leaving 6 bases of the junction unmatched. The CDR3 covers 14 residues. The CDR3 nucleotides are TGTGCCTGGAGTTGGAGGACAGGGGGCTCCGAGCAGTACTTC. Protein product: CAWSWRTGGSEQYF.

CDR3 sequence reads: CASSQDKAAGAEQYF. The CDR3 bases are TGCGCCAGCAGCCAAGATAAGGCGGCAGGGGCCGAGCAGTACTTC. The chain recombines TRBV4-1 with TRBJ2-7; a possible D gene is TRBD1 (6 bases). Trimming left V 0 bases short and J 6 bases short, with 15 bases between. The V gene's germline CDR1 is MGHRA and CDR2 YSYEKL. The CDR3 spans 15 residues.

The genes are TRBV28 and TRBJ2-3, with a possible D match to TRBD2 (6 bases). This CDR3 has 18 amino acids. From germline, CDR1 is MDHEN and CDR2 SYDVKM. Trimming stripped 5 bases from V and 0 bases from J, with 21 bases between. In DNA, the CDR3 is TGTGCCAGCAGTGTATCGAGGAGGGCGGGCCTAAGCACAGATACGCAGTATTTT. This codes for CASSVSRRAGLSTDTQYF.

This sequence joins TRBV27 and TRBJ2-7; 7 nucleotides agree with TRBD1. Germline-derived CDR1 and CDR2 are MNHEY and SMNVEV (reference sequence). The ends lost 2 bases at V and 0 bases at J; junction bases unmatched: 4. The CDR3 has 15 residues. CDR3 amino acids: CASSLAGGSSYEQYF. The CDR3 bases are TGTGCCAGCAGTTTAGCAGGGGGTAGCTCCTACGAGCAGTACTTC.

The chain links TRBV7-8 to TRBJ1-3; 8 bases fit TRBD1. Germline CDR1 is SGHVS and CDR2 is FQNEAQ. This CDR3 spans 14 amino acids. After removal of 5 bases from V and 4 bases from J, the junction contained 4 bases not matched to a gene. Here the CDR3 reads CASSGRDRGNTIYF. The CDR3 DNA sequence: TGTGCCAGCAGCGGCCGGGACAGGGGAAACACCATATATTTT.

V and J are TRBV9 and TRBJ2-7, with no clear D. The CDR3 loop spans 15 amino acids. Germline V gene lookup returns CDR1 SGDLS and CDR2 YYNGEE. With 5 bases removed from V and 0 bases from J, the gap between germline ends came to 15 bases. DNA of the CDR3: TGTGCCAGCAGTGCCGGCTTAGACACCTCCTACGAGCAGTACTTC. Translated: CASSAGLDTSYEQYF.

J is TRBJ2-1 and V is TRBV28; 8 bases are shared with TRBD1. The V segment lost 3 bases and the J segment 8 bases; nucleotides outside the gene matches: 3. The CDR3 has 13 amino acids. Germline values: CDR1 MDHEN, CDR2 SYDVKM. The CDR3 bases are TGTGCCAGCAGTTTCGACAGGGGTCATGAGCAGTTCTTC. As protein: CASSFDRGHEQFF.